These T cell receptor beta chains were read from a single sample in a study of T cell responses to AZD1222 COVID-19 vaccine. Profiling relied on immunoSEQ multiplex PCR, and the TCRdb table lists in-frame clones only, not all of them. The sample contains about 69,000 clones, about four fifths of which appear only once. Sample: peripheral blood, taken 28 days after the second AZD1222 dose. The receptors stem from an adult who received the AZD1222 COVID-19 vaccine. CDR3s include the opening cysteine and the closing phenylalanine or tryptophan. The D gene is left open where the match is weak. A row's size may be missing; if present it is once, few, many or a size class.

CDR3 length | D gene | clone size | J gene | V gene | CDR3 DNA | CDR3 protein
14 | NA | NA | TRBJ1-4 | TRBV7-9 | TGTGCCAGCAGCTTACAAGGTGGGGTTGAAAAACTGTTTTTT | CASSLQGGVEKLFF
14 | NA | NA | TRBJ1-4 | TRBV28 | TGTGCCAGCAGTGCGGGCAGGGGCCGGGAAAAACTGTTTTTT | CASSAGRGREKLFF
15 | NA | NA | TRBJ1-1 | TRBV19 | TGTGCCAGTAGTATAGCTGGGAGCATGAACACTGAAGCTTTCTTT | CASSIAGSMNTEAFF
17 | NA | NA | TRBJ1-6 | TRBV19 | TGTGCCAGTGCCTCTCTCGAGGAAAGCTCCTATAATTCACCCCTCCACTTT | CASASLEESSYNSPLHF
18 | NA | NA | TRBJ1-1 | TRBV5-6 | TGTGCCAGCAGCTCCATAAGCGGGTTGCGGCGCGAGAACACTGAAGCTTTCTTT | CASSSISGLRRENTEAFF
19 | NA | NA | TRBJ1-6 | TRBV6-2/TRBV6-3 | TGTGCCAGCAGTGGTACCCTTGGTGCGATCCGCTCCTATAATTCACCCCTCCACTTT | CASSGTLGAIRSYNSPLHF
11 | NA | NA | TRBJ2-1 | TRBV27 | TGTGCCAGCAGTGAGTACAATGAGCAGTTCTTC | CASSEYNEQFF
14 | NA | NA | TRBJ2-3 | TRBV7-8 | TGTGCCAGCAGCTTAGGCTCTGGGGGAGATACGCAGTATTTT | CASSLGSGGDTQYF
15 | NA | NA | TRBJ1-4 | TRBV4-2 | TGTGCCAGCAGCCAAGGCCAGGGTAGTAGTGAAAAACTGTTTTTT | CASSQGQGSSEKLFF
12 | NA | NA | TRBJ1-1 | TRBV5-6 | TGTGCCAGCAGCTTGGATCGCACTGAAGCTTTCTTT | CASSLDRTEAFF
15 | NA | NA | TRBJ2-7 | TRBV11-3 | TGTGCCAGCAGCTCCTTCAAAGGGGGGGTCTACGAGCAGTACTTC | CASSSFKGGVYEQYF
16 | NA | NA | TRBJ1-2 | TRBV28 | TGTGCCAGCAGTCCGCGCGGCCTGTCGGCTAACTATGGCTACACCTTC | CASSPRGLSANYGYTF
16 | TRBD1 | few | TRBJ2-2 | TRBV7-9 | TGTGCCAGCAGCTTACCCGAGACAGGGATTACCGGGGAGCTGTTTTTT | CASSLPETGITGELFF
14 | NA | few | TRBJ1-6 | TRBV10-3 | TGTGCCATCAGTTTACAGCCTAATAATTCACCCCTCCACTTT | CAISLQPNNSPLHF
16 | TRBD1 | NA | TRBJ2-7 | TRBV4-3 | TGCGCCAGCAGCCAAGATGTGCGGACAGGGGCCTACGAGCAGTACTTC | CASSQDVRTGAYEQYF
13 | NA | NA | TRBJ1-4 | TRBV12-3/TRBV12-4 | TGTGCCAGCAGTCGACGGCAGAATGAAAAACTGTTTTTT | CASSRRQNEKLFF
12 | NA | NA | TRBJ1-2 | TRBV5-1 | TGCGCCAGCAGCAGCGGACAGACGGTCTACACCTTC | CASSSGQTVYTF
15 | TRBD1 | NA | TRBJ2-7 | TRBV7-9 | TGTGCCAGCAGCTACCGGGACAGGGGGTTGTACGAGCAGTACTTC | CASSYRDRGLYEQYF
14 | TRBD2 | once | TRBJ2-5 | TRBV13 | TGTGCCAGCAGCTCCCGGGGGGTGCAAGAGACCCAGTACTTC | CASSSRGVQETQYF
17 | TRBD1 | NA | TRBJ2-1 | TRBV4-3 | TGCGCCAGCAGCCAAGATGGACAGGGGGCCTTCTACAATGAGCAGTTCTTC | CASSQDGQGAFYNEQFF
14 | TRBD1 | NA | TRBJ1-3 | TRBV30 | TGTGCCTGGAGAAGAAGGACAGGGCGAAACACCATATATTTT | CAWRRRTGRNTIYF
13 | NA | NA | TRBJ2-1 | TRBV5-1 | TGCGCCAGCAGCCCGCTAACAGACAATGAGCAGTTCTTC | CASSPLTDNEQFF